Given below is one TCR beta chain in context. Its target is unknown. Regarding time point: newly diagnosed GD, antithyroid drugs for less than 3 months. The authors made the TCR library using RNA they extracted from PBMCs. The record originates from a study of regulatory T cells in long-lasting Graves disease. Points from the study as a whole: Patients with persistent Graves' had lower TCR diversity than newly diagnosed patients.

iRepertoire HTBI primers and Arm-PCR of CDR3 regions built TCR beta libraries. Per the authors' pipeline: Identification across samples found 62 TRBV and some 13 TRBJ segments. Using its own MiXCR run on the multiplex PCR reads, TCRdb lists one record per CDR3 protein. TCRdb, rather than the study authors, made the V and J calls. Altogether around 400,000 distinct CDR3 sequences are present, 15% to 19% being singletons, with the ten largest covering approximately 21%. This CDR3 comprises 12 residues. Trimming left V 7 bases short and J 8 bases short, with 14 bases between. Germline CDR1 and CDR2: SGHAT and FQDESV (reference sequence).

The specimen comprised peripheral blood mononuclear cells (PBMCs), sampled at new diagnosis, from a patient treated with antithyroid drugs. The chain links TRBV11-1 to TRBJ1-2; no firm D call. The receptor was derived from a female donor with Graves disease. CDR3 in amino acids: CASTNLAGGYTF. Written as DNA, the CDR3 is TGTGCCAGCACTAATCTGGCCGGGGGCTACACCTTC. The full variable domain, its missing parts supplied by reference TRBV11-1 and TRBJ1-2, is EAEVAQSPRYKITEKSQAVAFWCDPISGHATLYWYRQILGQGPELLVQFQDESVVDDSQLPKDRFSAERLKGVDSTLKIQPAELGDSAMYLCASTNLAGGYTFGSGTRLTVV.